This T cell receptor beta chain was sequenced in a study of blood T cell repertoires in COVID-19. In the authors' methods: Estimation of nucleated cell counts was performed using reference gene primer amplification. Repertoires were generated with immunoSEQ multiplex PCR, while TCRdb's copy carries only in-frame clones and drops some. Clone size and the V and J calls come from that table; the DNA yielded D and trimming. The data hold under 250,000 clones, with 86% observed a single time. CDR1 and CDR2 from the germline V gene are SGHVS and FQNEAQ. V dropped 5 bases and J dropped 7; count of bases not matched to a gene: 18. The CDR3 runs to 18 residues. Recruited during active infection, patients (from Seattle) were subsequently followed longitudinally.

This rearrangement joins TRBV7-8 to TRBJ1-5; 9 bases fit TRBD1. The origin of this receptor is a woman older than 75 with COVID-19, enrolled during active disease. The sequencing sample was made of peripheral blood. The CDR3 nucleotides read TGTGCCAGCAGCCGGTCGGACCCCGGGACAGGGTCCTCCCAGCCCCAGCATTTT. Its protein is CASSRSDPGTGSSQPQHF.